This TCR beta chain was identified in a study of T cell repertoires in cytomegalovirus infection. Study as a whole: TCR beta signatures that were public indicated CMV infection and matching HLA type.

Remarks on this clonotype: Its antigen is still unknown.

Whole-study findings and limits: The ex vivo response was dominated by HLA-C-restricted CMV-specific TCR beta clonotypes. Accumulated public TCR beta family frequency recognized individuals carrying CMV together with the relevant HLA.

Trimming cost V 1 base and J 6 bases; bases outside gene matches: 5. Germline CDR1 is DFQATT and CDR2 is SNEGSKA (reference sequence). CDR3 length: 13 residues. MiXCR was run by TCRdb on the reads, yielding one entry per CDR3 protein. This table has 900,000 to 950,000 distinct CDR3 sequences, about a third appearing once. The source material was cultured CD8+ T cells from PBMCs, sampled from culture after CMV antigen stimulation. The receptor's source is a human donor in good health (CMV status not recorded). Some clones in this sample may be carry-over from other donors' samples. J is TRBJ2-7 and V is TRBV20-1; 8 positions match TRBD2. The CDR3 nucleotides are TGCAGTGCTAGAGGGAGCGGGAGCTTCGAGCAGTACTTC. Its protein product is CSARGSGSFEQYF.